This T cell receptor (beta chain) was recorded in a study of PD-1 blockade in mismatch repair-deficient tumors (dated by TCRdb to about 2017). For context, the study as a whole: Between September 2013 and September 2016, the trial enrolled about 93 consecutive patients with around twelve mismatch repair-deficient cancer types, every one of whom had been previously treated and was progressing. Deep sequencing of TCR CDR3 regions was used to track tumor-associated T cell clones in peripheral blood of patients responding to PD-1 blockade.

The sample's time point, from its label and the paper: peripheral blood 12 weeks after first pembrolizumab dose. Mismatch repair deficiency was established in every enrolled patient by polymerase chain reaction or immunohistochemistry. A few patients who responded to pembrolizumab therapy underwent TCR sequencing. The phase II trial prospectively evaluated PD-1 blockade with pembrolizumab in advanced mismatch repair-deficient cancers, independent of tissue of origin. Peripheral blood T cell samples were gathered serially, both before PD-1 blockade started and at multiple time points afterward. The timing of each blood sample was reported as weeks after the first dose of pembrolizumab. The paper as a whole reports these results and caveats: After pembrolizumab, tumor-resident clones, which were often undetectable in blood before treatment, expanded rapidly and then contracted, generally ahead of radiologic responses.

CDR1 and CDR2, looked up from the germline V gene, are SGHAT and FQNNGV. The junction shows trimming of 5 bases on V and 2 bases on J, plus 9 bases between the germline ends. From its cysteine to its phenylalanine, the CDR3 spans 13 amino acids. CDR3 DNA is the only sequence kept; it has 39 bases, read in frame from the first base. Libraries were made using the immunoSEQ multiplex PCR assay. This immuneACCESS table, as held by TCRdb, lists in-frame sequences with V and J called but not all clones. Of the missing ones, under half trace to an unresolved V gene in checked studies; the others have no known cause. The table for this sample lists 80,000 to 100,000 clones; over 70% of them were counted only once. Together, the top ten hold approximately 2.7% of the sample. As to this clone: Its binding antigen is unknown. Base qualities are not at hand, and no much larger clone is one base apart.

The source material was peripheral blood, sampled 12 weeks after starting pembrolizumab. This sequence originates from an adult with mismatch repair-deficient cancer. This chain joins TRBV11-2 to TRBJ1-2; matching of 5 bases hints at TRBD1 as the D gene. CDR3 loop: CASSRGHNYGYTF. Here is the DNA: TGTGCCAGCAGCCGCGGACACAACTATGGCTACACCTTC.